The 31 T cell receptor beta chains presented below share a single source sample, sequenced in a study of radiotherapy plus CTLA-4 blockade in lung cancer. Profiling relied on immunoSEQ multiplex PCR, and the TCRdb table lists in-frame clones only, not all of them. The profile shows about 78,000 clones, approximately 83% of them singletons. Specimen: peripheral blood, collected from a patient treated with radiotherapy plus ipilimumab. The source of these receptors is a human donor with non-small cell lung cancer who had a partial response to radiotherapy plus ipilimumab.

This clone has more than one count but fewer than ten. V is TRBV19 and J is TRBJ2-2, with D uncertain. Per germline, CDR1 LNHDA and CDR2 SQIVND (reference sequence). The CDR3 is 12 residues long. V lost 7 bases, J lost 8 bases, and 11 bases lay in between. This CDR3 is CASTFSTGELFF. CDR3 DNA sequence: TGTGCCAGTACCTTTAGTACGGGGGAGCTGTTTTTT.

J is TRBJ2-3 and V is TRBV11-3, with 10 bases matching TRBD2. V lost 5 bases and J lost 0; bases outside the gene matches: 5. Germline V CDR1 and CDR2: SGHNT, YENEEA. The CDR3 has 16 amino acids. The CDR3 sequence is CASSPLAGGSTDTQYF. The CDR3 DNA reads as TGTGCCAGCAGCCCCTTAGCGGGAGGAAGCACAGATACGCAGTATTTT.

The chain uses TRBV10-1 and TRBJ1-1, with 7 bases that match TRBD1. CDR1 and CDR2 (germline): WNHNN, SYGVQD (reference sequence). The junction had 3 bases not matched to a gene; V was cut back by 0 bases and J by 2 bases. The CDR3 loop spans 15 amino acids. CDR3 sequence reads: CASSESRQGNTEAFF. CDR3 nucleotides: TGCGCCAGCAGTGAGTCCCGACAGGGAAACACTGAAGCTTTCTTT.

This clone occurred a few times. The rearrangement uses TRBV6-4 and TRBJ1-5; TRBD1 matches at 8 bases. The V gene end was trimmed by 5 bases and the J gene end by 2 bases; junction bases not matched to a gene: 5. From germline, CDR1 is MRHNA and CDR2 SNTAGT. This CDR3 comprises 15 residues. The CDR3 protein is CASSMDRAGNQPQHF. Here the CDR3 DNA reads TGTGCCAGCAGTATGGACAGGGCCGGCAATCAGCCCCAGCATTTT.

V and J are TRBV6-5 and TRBJ1-5; 7 nucleotides align to TRBD1. CDR3 length equals 14 residues. The ends lost 6 bases at V and 7 bases at J; junction bases unmatched: 9. CDR1 is MNHEY and CDR2 is SVGAGI in the germline V gene. The CDR3 sequence is CASSRQGGGQPQHF. In nucleotides, the CDR3 is TGTGCCAGCAGCCGACAGGGTGGAGGGCAGCCCCAGCATTTT.

This clone appeared a single time. The chain joins TRBV6-4 to TRBJ2-1, with D tentatively TRBD2 (5 bases). The CDR3 has 15 residues. The V end lost 3 bases, the J end lost 6 bases, and 15 bases lay between the germline ends. Germline CDR1 and CDR2: MRHNA and SNTAGT. The CDR3 loop is CASSEMSAGVNEQFF. The CDR3 nucleotides are TGTGCCAGCAGTGAAATGTCGGCCGGGGTCAATGAGCAGTTCTTC.

The chain is built from TRBV28 and TRBJ2-7; 12 bases line up with TRBD2. With 1 base clipped from V and 2 bases from J, the junction kept 3 bases outside the gene matches. The CDR3 has 16 amino acids. Germline V lookup: CDR1 MDHEN, CDR2 SYDVKM. CDR3 DNA sequence: TGTGCCAGCAGTTTATATCTAGCGGGAGGGCCCTACGAGCAGTACTTC. This gives the protein CASSLYLAGGPYEQYF. Together with reference TRBV28 and TRBJ2-7, the CDR3 gives the full variable domain: DVKVTQSSRYLVKRTGEKVFLECVQDMDHENMFWYRQDPGLGLRLIYFSYDVKMKEKGDIPEGYSVSREKKERFSLILESASTNQTSMYLCASSLYLAGGPYEQYFGPGTRLTVT.

The sample holds one count of this clone. DNA of the CDR3: TGTGCCAGCAGCTTGGGACTAGCGCGAATGACCGAAGCCAAAAACATTCAGTACTTC. Translated, it gives CASSLGLARMTEAKNIQYF. This chain connects TRBV7-9 to TRBJ2-4; 10 bases map to TRBD2. Trimming took 3 bases from V and 0 from J; bases not matched to a gene: 11. This CDR3 is built from 19 residues. Germline CDR1 reads SEHNR; CDR2 reads FQNEAQ (reference sequence).

The chain couples TRBV6-5 to TRBJ1-5, with 10 bases fitting TRBD1. With V trimmed by 5 bases and J by 6 bases, 7 bases remained unmatched. The CDR3 consists of 15 residues. Germline CDR1 and CDR2: MNHEY and SVGAGI. Here the CDR3 DNA reads TGTGCCAGCAGTCCGGGACAGGGGAGAGTTCAGCCCCAGCATTTT. Translation: CASSPGQGRVQPQHF.

Of note for this clone: Other DNA sequences from this sample encode an identical CDR3 as well. This chain links TRBV28 with TRBJ1-1; 8 nucleotides match TRBD1. The CDR3 sequence is 15 residues long. J gave up 5 bases and V 2 bases, and 7 bases lay outside the gene matches. CDR1 is MDHEN and CDR2 is SYDVKM in the germline V gene. CDR3 sequence: CASSLGQGARTEAFF. CDR3 bases: TGTGCCAGCAGTTTAGGGCAGGGGGCCCGAACTGAAGCTTTCTTT.

This rearrangement joins TRBV27 to TRBJ1-4; TRBD1 aligns across 9 bases. The CDR3 totals 14 residues. CDR1 and CDR2 (germline): MNHEY, SMNVEV (reference sequence). The junction had 1 base not matched to a gene; V was cut back by 4 bases and J by 4 bases. For the CDR3, the DNA is TGTGCCAGCAGTTGGACAGGGGATAATGAAAAACTGTTTTTT. Encoded protein: CASSWTGDNEKLFF.

This chain uses TRBV7-9 with TRBJ2-7; tentatively, D is TRBD1 (6 bases). The V end was cut by 3 bases, the J end by 1 base, with 10 bases between. Germline loops: CDR1 SEHNR, CDR2 FQNEAQ (reference sequence). CDR3 length: 14 amino acids. The CDR3 nucleotides read TGTGCCAGCAGCTTGAATAGGGGGTCCTACGAGCAGTACTTC. It translates to CASSLNRGSYEQYF.

V is TRBV14 and J is TRBJ1-1; D not certain. Trimming left V 0 bases short and J 0 bases short, with 5 bases between. The CDR3 is 14 amino acids. Germline-derived CDR1 and CDR2 are SGHDN and FVKESK. The DNA of the CDR3 is TGTGCCAGCAGCCAAGATACGGTGAACACTGAAGCTTTCTTT. This gives the protein CASSQDTVNTEAFF.

This chain uses TRBV28 with TRBJ1-5; a weak D match, TRBD1 (6 bases). V dropped 3 bases and J dropped 6 bases, with 24 bases sitting between them. Germline lookup yields CDR1 MDHEN and CDR2 SYDVKM. This CDR3 is built from 18 residues. CDR3 loop: CASSLGPEGQSGGQPQHF. Written as DNA, the CDR3 is TGTGCCAGCAGTTTGGGCCCTGAAGGACAGTCAGGTGGTCAGCCCCAGCATTTT.

The chain employs TRBV19 and TRBJ2-3; TRBD2 aligns across 11 bases. After removal of 4 bases from V and 2 bases from J, the junction contained 2 bases not matched to a gene. In germline, CDR1 is LNHDA, CDR2 SQIVND (reference sequence). This CDR3 contains 15 residues. CDR3 loop: CASSTGLAATDTQYF. In nucleotides, the CDR3 is TGTGCCAGTAGTACGGGACTAGCGGCCACAGATACGCAGTATTTT.

In its sample, this clone was seen once. The chain employs TRBV19 and TRBJ1-1; 8 positions match TRBD1. The ends lost 5 bases at V and 4 bases at J; junction bases unmatched: 6. Germline CDR1 LNHDA, CDR2 SQIVND (reference sequence). The CDR3 consists of 14 residues. The CDR3 DNA reads TGTGCCAGTAGTCTGACAGGGGCTAGCACTGAAGCTTTCTTT. This codes for CASSLTGASTEAFF.

This chain's CDR3 is CASSSDTGNFGAFF. DNA of the CDR3: TGTGCCAGCAGCTCCGATACAGGGAACTTTGGAGCTTTCTTT. The chain is built from TRBV7-2 and TRBJ1-1; D may be TRBD1 (6 bases). CDR3 length: 14 amino acids. CDR1 is SGHTA and CDR2 is FQGNSA in the germline V gene. V lost 4 bases, J lost 10 bases, and 19 bases lay in between. The complete variable domain, with remaining parts taken from reference TRBV7-2 and TRBJ1-1, reads GAGVSQSPSNKVTEKGKDVELRCDPISGHTALYWYRQSLGQGLEFLIYFQGNSAPDKSGLPSDRFSAERTGGSVSTLTIQRTQQEDSAVYLCASSSDTGNFGAFFGQGTRLTVV.

The chain employs TRBV4-2 and TRBJ1-4; D may be TRBD1 (5 bases). The germline V and J ends were trimmed by 6 bases and 4 bases, with 18 bases remaining between them. This CDR3 is 16 amino acids long. Germline assignment: CDR1 LGHNA and CDR2 YNFKEQ. CDR3 nucleotides: TGTGCCAGCAGACAAAACCAACAGGCTCTTAATGAAAAACTGTTTTTT. Translation: CASRQNQQALNEKLFF.

The V call is TRBV18, the J call TRBJ2-1; 8 bases line up with TRBD1. Germline lookup yields CDR1 KGHSH and CDR2 LQKENI. Unmatched junction bases numbered 4, after V lost 6 bases and J lost 0 bases. This CDR3 has 15 residues. CDR3: CASSLDRGSYNEQFF. In DNA, the CDR3 is TGTGCCAGCTCCCTTGACAGGGGCTCCTACAATGAGCAGTTCTTC.

The chain is built from TRBV19 and TRBJ2-1, with 8 positions matching TRBD1. V shed 0 bases, J shed 2 bases, and the junction held 6 bases outside the gene matches. The CDR3 is 17 amino acids. Germline loops: CDR1 LNHDA, CDR2 SQIVND (reference sequence). The CDR3 reads CASSIEEDRGAYNEQFF. In DNA, the CDR3 is TGTGCCAGTAGTATAGAGGAAGACAGGGGCGCCTACAATGAGCAGTTCTTC.

The V call is TRBV5-1, the J call TRBJ1-1, with TRBD1 identical over 9 bases. Germline loops: CDR1 SGHRS, CDR2 YFSETQ. This CDR3 is 15 amino acids long. Germline trimming cut 4 bases from V and 0 bases from J; bases unmatched to any gene: 4. The CDR3 region has the DNA TGCGCCAGCAGCGGCGGACAGGGGATGAACACTGAAGCTTTCTTT. The encoded protein is CASSGGQGMNTEAFF.

The rearrangement links TRBV7-2 to TRBJ1-1, with no clear D. The CDR3 contains 15 residues. Germline lookup yields CDR1 SGHTA and CDR2 FQGNSA. Between the trimmed V and J ends, which lost 2 bases and 3 bases, there was a span of 13 bases. The CDR3 is CASSLPGGLDTEAFF. CDR3 DNA sequence: TGTGCCAGCAGCTTACCAGGCGGGCTGGACACTGAAGCTTTCTTT.

The rearrangement joins TRBV11-3 to TRBJ2-1, with 12 nucleotides matching TRBD2. This CDR3 is built from 16 residues. V trimming: 5 bases; J trimming: 4 bases; junction bases outside the gene matches: 6. Germline V gives CDR1 SGHNT, CDR2 YENEEA. This CDR3 reads CASSPKGLAGYNEQFF. The CDR3 DNA follows: TGTGCCAGCAGCCCAAAGGGACTAGCGGGTTACAATGAGCAGTTCTTC. The full variable domain, its missing parts supplied by reference TRBV11-3 and TRBJ2-1, is EAGVVQSPRYKIIEKKQPVAFWCNPISGHNTLYWYLQNLGQGPELLIRYENEEAVDDSQLPKDRFSAERLKGVDSTLKIQPAELGDSAVYLCASSPKGLAGYNEQFFGPGTRLTVL.

The chain recombines TRBV19 with TRBJ1-5, with D perhaps matching TRBD1 (6 bases). Germline CDR1 LNHDA, CDR2 SQIVND (reference sequence). With 3 bases removed from V and 0 bases from J, the gap between germline ends came to 18 bases. CDR3 length: 18 amino acids. CDR3 sequence (DNA): TGTGCCAGTAGTATCGGGGCCCCTAGGACAGATAGCAATCAGCCCCAGCATTTT. Encoded protein: CASSIGAPRTDSNQPQHF.

The J gene is TRBJ2-3, the V gene TRBV9; 7 nucleotides match TRBD2. The germline gives CDR1 SGDLS, CDR2 YYNGEE. The V gene end was trimmed by 4 bases and the J gene end by 1 base; junction bases not matched to a gene: 6. The CDR3 runs to 15 residues. Written as DNA, the CDR3 is TGTGCCAGCAGCCCCAGGGCGGGAGGCACAGATACGCAGTATTTT. This sequence encodes CASSPRAGGTDTQYF. Looking up the rest from reference TRBV9 and TRBJ2-3 gives the full variable domain: DSGVTQTPKHLITATGQRVTLRCSPRSGDLSVYWYQQSLDQGLQFLIQYYNGEERAKGNILERFSAQQFPDLHSELNLSSLELGDSALYFCASSPRAGGTDTQYFGPGTRLTVL.

This chain joins TRBV9 and TRBJ2-1, with D possibly being TRBD2 (6 bases). The CDR3 is 12 residues long. Germline V CDR1 and CDR2: SGDLS, YYNGEE. V dropped 1 base and J dropped 12 bases, with 11 bases sitting between them. In DNA form, the CDR3 reads TGTGCCAGCAGCGTAACAACGGGAGTGCAGTTCTTC. Its protein is CASSVTTGVQFF.

In its sample, this clone was seen once. A read error may produce the germline difference seen at one junction end. This rearrangement joins TRBV5-1 to TRBJ2-1; TRBD2 matches 13 bases. CDR1 is SGHRS and CDR2 is YFSETQ in the germline V gene. The CDR3 contains 16 residues. The CDR3 loop reads CVSSLTGLAGVEEQFF. Here the CDR3 DNA reads TGCGTCAGCAGCTTGACCGGACTAGCGGGAGTGGAAGAGCAGTTCTTC.

The chain joins TRBV4-1 to TRBJ2-4; 10 positions agree with TRBD1. V shed 5 bases and J 5 bases; nucleotides not matched to a gene: 12. This CDR3 is 17 amino acids long. CDR1 and CDR2 (germline): MGHRA, YSYEKL. The CDR3 spells CASSSWWDRGNENIQYF. CDR3 DNA sequence: TGCGCCAGCAGCTCATGGTGGGACAGGGGAAATGAAAACATTCAGTACTTC.

In nucleotides, the CDR3 is TGTGCCAGCAGCGTAGAGATAAGCACAGGGACTGGAAACACCATATATTTT. It is translated as CASSVEISTGTGNTIYF. The genes are TRBV9 and TRBJ1-3; tentatively, D is TRBD1 (6 bases). The CDR3 totals 17 residues. CDR1 is SGDLS, CDR2 YYNGEE, per germline. With 0 bases removed from V and 2 bases from J, the gap between germline ends came to 15 bases.

The chain has TRBV11-2 and TRBJ2-1; 15 nucleotides align to TRBD2. The CDR3 is 16 residues long. Per germline, CDR1 SGHAT and CDR2 FQNNGV. Trimming removed 5 bases from V and 4 bases from J; junction bases left unmatched: 3. The CDR3 DNA reads TGTGCCAGCAGCGGTGGGACTAGCGGGGGGTACAATGAGCAGTTCTTC. Protein: CASSGGTSGGYNEQFF.

The rearrangement joins TRBV5-4 to TRBJ2-1, with 8 bases lining up with TRBD2. The trim removed 1 base at V and 3 bases at J, leaving 3 bases unmatched. Germline V gives CDR1 SGHNT, CDR2 YYREEE (reference sequence). The CDR3 has 15 amino acids. The CDR3 region is CASSLTSGYYNEQFF. The CDR3 region has the DNA TGTGCCAGCAGCTTGACTAGCGGTTACTACAATGAGCAGTTCTTC.